These 32 T cell receptor beta chains were all obtained from the same sample, sequenced in a study of tumor and adjacent non-tumor tissue in lung cancer. This sample's RNA came from whole unsorted tissue. TCRbeta libraries were built with three rounds of nested PCR, modified from ARM-PCR. Each CDR3 protein is one row after TCRdb ran MiXCR on the multiplex PCR reads. The table shows about 68,000 distinct CDR3 sequences, with roughly 56% occurring only once. Input material: lung tumor tissue. The receptors were gathered from a man in his forties or fifties with non-small cell lung cancer.

J is TRBJ1-6 and V is TRBV9; 7 positions agree with TRBD1. The V segment lost 4 bases and the J segment 7 bases; nucleotides outside the gene matches: 8. CDR3 length equals 15 residues. Looked up from germline, CDR1 is SGDLS and CDR2 is YYNGEE. For the CDR3, the DNA is TGTGCCAGCAGCTCCGAGGGGGCTAGAAATTCACCCCTCCACTTT. Protein product: CASSSEGARNSPLHF.

This rearrangement joins TRBV24-1 to TRBJ2-2; D is uncertain. This CDR3 spans 14 amino acids. In germline, CDR1 is KGHDR, CDR2 SFDVKD. V was pared by 0 bases and J by 1 base, with 2 bases between. DNA for the CDR3: TGTGCCACCAGTGATTTGGAGAACACCGGGGAGCTGTTTTTT. This encodes CATSDLENTGELFF.

As to this clonotype: A much larger clone lies one base from this, so it may be a read error. The chain employs TRBV5-4 and TRBJ2-5; D is possibly TRBD1 (5 bases). V was pared by 6 bases and J by 6 bases, with 24 bases between. This CDR3 has 16 residues. CDR1 and CDR2 (germline): SGHNT, YYREEE (reference sequence). For the CDR3, the DNA is TGTGCCAGCACCTACAAACAACGCGCAGGGATGCAGACCCAGTACTTC. Translating gives CASTYKQRAGMQTQYF.

In the case of this clonotype: Possible read error: a much larger clone is one base away. The rearrangement joins TRBV4-1 to TRBJ2-1, with D perhaps matching TRBD2 (6 bases). CDR1 MGHRA and CDR2 YSYEKL come from the germline V gene. CDR3 length: 13 residues. V lost 4 bases to trimming and J lost 5 bases, with 9 bases between them. This chain's CDR3 is CASSRDWDNEQFF. CDR3 nucleotide sequence: TGCGCCAGCAGCCGGGACTGGGACAATGAGCAGTTCTTC.

The J gene is TRBJ2-1, the V gene TRBV15; TRBD2 matches 11 bases. Trimming removed 0 bases from V and 8 bases from J; junction bases left unmatched: 12. The CDR3 runs 18 residues. The germline CDR1 and CDR2 sequences are LNHNV and YYDKDF (reference sequence). The CDR3 DNA follows: TGTGCCACCAGCAGAGATACCCTAGCGGGAGGACCATGGGATGAGCAGTTCTTC. Translated, it gives CATSRDTLAGGPWDEQFF.

In its sample, this clonotype was seen once. The chain uses TRBV28 and TRBJ2-7, with D maybe TRBD2 (6 bases). CDR1 is MDHEN, CDR2 SYDVKM, per germline. This CDR3 region has 11 residues. The CDR3 spells CASSQDYEHYV. For the CDR3, the DNA is TGTGCCAGCAGTCAGGACTACGAGCATTACGTT.

In this sample, this clonotype turned up once. A much larger clone lies one base from this, so it may be a read error. The chain recombines TRBV12-3 or TRBV12-4 with TRBJ1-5; tentative D call: TRBD1 (6 bases). The CDR3 consists of 15 residues. CDR3 sequence (DNA): TGTGTCAGCAGTTTTCAGGACAGTAGCAATCAGCCCCAGCATTTT. Residues: CVSSFQDSSNQPQHF.

This chain joins TRBV5-1 and TRBJ2-3; a weak D match, TRBD1 (6 bases). V gave up 4 bases and J gave up 3 bases, with 15 bases separating them. The V gene's germline CDR1 is SGHRS and CDR2 YFSETQ. This CDR3 region has 15 residues. CDR3 DNA: TGCGCCAGCAGCGGGGACACTGGATGGACAGATACGCAGTATTTT. Translated, it gives CASSGDTGWTDTQYF.

Comments on this clonotype: At one end the junction does not follow the germline gene, possibly because of a read error. The CDR3 DNA follows: TGTGCCTGCAGCCATCCAAAATACCTCCACTCCTACGAGCAGTATTTC. Translation gives CACSHPKYLHSYEQYF. V gene TRBV11-2 combines with J gene TRBJ2-7; no clear D. Germline V gives CDR1 SGHAT, CDR2 FQNNGV. This CDR3 has 16 residues.

By share, this clonotype ranks as medium-sized. This chain connects TRBV12-3 or TRBV12-4 to TRBJ2-1; TRBD2 matches 11 bases. Trimming at V came to 6 bases and at J to 6 bases, leaving 7 bases not matched to a gene. The CDR3 is 15 residues long. In DNA form, the CDR3 reads TGTGCCAGCAGAGTAGCGGGAGGGCCGGGCAATGAGCAGTTCTTC. It specifies CASRVAGGPGNEQFF.

V usage is TRBV20-1 and J usage is TRBJ1-5, with D unclear. The CDR3 sequence is 15 residues long. The V and J ends lost 0 bases and 4 bases respectively, with 13 bases between them. CDR1 is DFQATT and CDR2 is SNEGSKA in the germline V gene (reference sequence). Written as DNA, the CDR3 is TGCAGTGCTAGAGATTCGACGAGGAGAAATCAGCCCCAGCATTTT. Residues: CSARDSTRRNQPQHF.

With respect to this clonotype: A junction end diverges from the germline sequence, so it may reflect a read error. V gene TRBV4-2 combines with J gene TRBJ2-2, with D unresolved. From germline, CDR1 is LGHNA and CDR2 YNFKEQ. The CDR3 extends over 13 amino acids. CDR3: CDSNQVYTGELFF. CDR3 coding DNA: TGTGACAGCAACCAGGTCTACACCGGGGAGCTGTTTTTT.

This clonotype was counted a few times. The chain employs TRBV4-1 and TRBJ2-3; D call uncertain. CDR3 length: 13 amino acids. The V and J ends lost 4 bases and 1 base respectively, with 6 bases between them. Germline-derived CDR1 and CDR2 are MGHRA and YSYEKL. The CDR3 here is CASSRQGTDTQYF. CDR3 nucleotide sequence: TGCGCCAGCAGCCGGCAAGGCACAGATACGCAGTATTTT.

As concerns this clonotype: One end of the junction varies from germline; a read error may be responsible. The chain employs TRBV14 and TRBJ2-5, with D maybe TRBD1 (6 bases). The length of the CDR3 is 13 residues. CDR1 SGHDN and CDR2 FVKESK come from the germline V gene. CDR3 coding DNA: TGTGCCAGTAGCCCAGGGGTGTTGGAGACCCGGTACTTC. It yields the protein CASSPGVLETRYF.

This clonotype was seen more than once but under ten times. The genes are TRBV7-2 and TRBJ2-4; TRBD2 might be the D (5 bases). Trimming shortened V by 7 bases and J by 1 base, and 11 bases separated the two germline ends. The CDR3 consists of 14 residues. The germline gives CDR1 SGHTA, CDR2 FQGNSA. The CDR3 protein is CASIPGKAKNIQYF. In DNA form, the CDR3 reads TGTGCCAGCATCCCGGGGAAGGCCAAAAACATTCAGTACTTC. Full variable domain (remainder filled in from reference TRBV7-2 and TRBJ2-4): GAGVSQSPSNKVTEKGKDVELRCDPISGHTALYWYRQSLGQGLEFLIYFQGNSAPDKSGLPSDRFSAERTGGSVSTLTIQRTQQEDSAVYLCASIPGKAKNIQYFGAGTRLSVL.

As for this clonotype: A junction end diverges from the germline sequence, so it may reflect a read error. This sequence joins TRBV6-6 and TRBJ2-5; D is possibly TRBD1 (5 bases). The CDR3 is made up of 13 amino acids. Germline-derived CDR1 and CDR2 are MNHNY and SVGAGI (reference sequence). DNA of the CDR3: TGTGCCAGCAGTTACTCTGGGGCCGAGACCCTGTACTTC. Translating gives CASSYSGAETLYF.

This chain connects TRBV6-5 to TRBJ2-7, with unresolved D. Germline values: CDR1 MNHEY, CDR2 SVGAGI. V was trimmed by 6 bases and J by 6 bases, leaving 21 bases between them. This CDR3 has 15 amino acids. The chain's CDR3 is CASRQKISDSVEQYF. The DNA of the CDR3 is TGTGCCAGCAGGCAAAAGATCAGCGATTCGGTCGAGCAGTACTTC.

Comments on this clonotype: A junction boundary mismatches the germline segment, possibly from a read error. V gene TRBV28 combines with J gene TRBJ2-7; 10 bases are a match to TRBD2. CDR1 and CDR2 from the germline V gene are MDHEN and SYDVKM. This CDR3 region has 13 residues. CDR3 protein: CTSSLSSGRVGYF. The CDR3 DNA reads as TGTACCAGCAGTTTAAGCAGCGGGAGGGTCGGGTACTTC.

In regard to this clonotype: Mismatch with germline at one junction end may stem from a read error. The V and J genes are TRBV6-2 or TRBV6-3 and TRBJ2-1, with D perhaps TRBD2 (6 bases). The CDR3 sequence is 13 residues long. Germline CDR1 and CDR2: MNHEY and SVGEGT. CDR3: CAITRDGLYEQFF. Here the CDR3 DNA reads TGCGCCATAACGCGGGACGGCCTGTATGAGCAGTTCTTC.

For this clonotype: Compared with germline, one end of the junction differs, possibly owing to a read error. The chain links TRBV20-1 to TRBJ2-3; 7 nucleotides match TRBD1. From germline, CDR1 is DFQATT and CDR2 SNEGSKA (reference sequence). CDR3 length: 13 amino acids. CDR3 sequence reads: CSVGVQGSYTHYF. The CDR3 nucleotides read TGCAGTGTCGGAGTACAGGGGTCATATACGCATTATTTT.

J is TRBJ2-1 and V is TRBV6-6, with 11 bases aligning to TRBD1. CDR1 and CDR2 from the germline V gene are MNHNY and SVGAGI (reference sequence). The V and J ends lost 2 bases and 13 bases, in that order; junction bases with no gene match: 7. The CDR3 contains 14 residues. CDR3 region: CASSYEGQGAFQFF. In DNA form, the CDR3 reads TGTGCCAGCAGTTACGAAGGACAGGGGGCCTTCCAGTTCTTC.

Remarks on this clonotype: A much larger clonotype is one base distant, so this may be a read error. The J gene is TRBJ2-7, the V gene TRBV20-1, with D possibly being TRBD2 (5 bases). From germline, CDR1 is DFQATT and CDR2 SNEGSKA (reference sequence). This CDR3 is built from 13 residues. CDR3 coding DNA: TGCAGTACTAGAGGACCCGGCTCGGTCGAGCAGTACTTC. This encodes CSTRGPGSVEQYF.

Turning to this clonotype: It is likely a read error, because the conserved phenylalanine at the end of the CDR3 is missing. The rearrangement links TRBV6-2 or TRBV6-3 to TRBJ2-7; 11 bases fit TRBD2. Germline assignment: CDR1 MNHEY and CDR2 SVGEGT. CDR3 length: 19 amino acids. CDR3 sequence (DNA): TGTGTCAGCAGTTACTCGATAACTAGCGGGAGTTCCCCTTATTACGAGCAGTACCTC. Its translation is CVSSYSITSGSSPYYEQYL.

This chain joins TRBV11-2 and TRBJ1-1, with D possibly matching TRBD1 (5 bases). The CDR3 covers 13 residues. CDR1 SGHAT and CDR2 FQNNGV come from the germline V gene. CDR3 sequence reads: CISSSTRGFEAFF. CDR3 nucleotide sequence: TGTATCAGCAGCTCCACCCGGGGGTTTGAAGCTTTCTTT.

Concerning this clonotype: This may be a read error: a much more frequent sequence differs by one nucleotide. The V call is TRBV7-8, the J call TRBJ2-6; D may be TRBD1 (6 bases). The CDR3 has 15 residues. The germline CDR1 and CDR2 sequences are SGHVS and FQNEAQ. CDR3 sequence (DNA): TGTGCCAGCAGCTTTACAGGGTCTGGGGCCAACGTCCTGGCTTTC. Protein product: CASSFTGSGANVLAF.

Note on this clonotype: A much larger clone differs by one base, so this may be a read error. This rearrangement joins TRBV20-1 to TRBJ1-5; D possibly corresponds to TRBD1 (6 bases). CDR3 size: 13 residues. The germline V and J ends were trimmed by 3 bases and 3 bases, with 9 bases remaining between them. CDR1 DFQATT and CDR2 SNEGSKA come from the germline V gene (reference sequence). The DNA for the CDR3 is TGCAGTGCTAGTTGGGACAACAATCAGCCCCAGCATTTT. Translating gives CSASWDNNQPQHF.

A note on this clonotype: Sequence at one end of the junction differs from germline and may be a read error. The J gene is TRBJ2-3, the V gene TRBV4-2; D tentatively fits TRBD1 or TRBD2 (5 bases each). The CDR3 consists of 18 residues. Per the germline V gene, CDR1 is LGHNA and CDR2 is YNFKEQ. CDR3 sequence: CASSQDVSGANATDTQYF. Here the CDR3 DNA reads TGTGCCAGCAGTCAAGATGTGTCCGGGGCTAACGCAACAGATACTCAGTATTTT.

A note on this clonotype: This sequence may be a read error, since a much larger clone differs from it by one base. This chain connects TRBV6-2 or TRBV6-3 to TRBJ1-5; D unresolved. Germline-derived CDR1 and CDR2 are MNHEY and SVGEGT. The germline V and J ends were trimmed by 6 bases and 8 bases, with 11 bases remaining between them. The CDR3 length is 12 residues. The CDR3 DNA is TGTGCCAGCAGAGCTCCATATAAGCCCCAGCATTTT. Protein sequence: CASRAPYKPQHF.

Remarks on this clonotype: Germline and junction disagree at one end, which may indicate a read error. The chain carries TRBV6-1 and TRBJ1-1; D is uncertain. There are 16 residues in the CDR3. Germline CDR1 MNHNS, CDR2 SASEGT. Here the CDR3 reads CASGEASWGTNTDAFF. The DNA of the CDR3 is TGTGCCAGCGGTGAAGCATCGTGGGGAACGAACACTGATGCTTTCTTT.

This chain connects TRBV7-2 to TRBJ2-7; D might be TRBD1 (5 bases). The germline gives CDR1 SGHTA, CDR2 FQGNSA. Deletions cut 9 bases from V and 5 bases from J, with 17 bases between. This CDR3 has 13 amino acids. CDR3 amino acids: CASGFAGINEQYF. CDR3 DNA: TGTGCCAGTGGCTTTGCAGGGATCAACGAGCAGTACTTC. Full variable domain (rest looked up from reference TRBV7-2 and TRBJ2-7): GAGVSQSPSNKVTEKGKDVELRCDPISGHTALYWYRQSLGQGLEFLIYFQGNSAPDKSGLPSDRFSAERTGGSVSTLTIQRTQQEDSAVYLCASGFAGINEQYFGPGTRLTVT.

Comments on this clonotype: One end of the junction does not line up with germline, which may come from a read error. The chain uses TRBV11-2 and TRBJ2-1; TRBD2 agrees at 13 bases. CDR1 is SGHAT, CDR2 FQNNGV, per germline. This CDR3 spans 16 amino acids. As DNA, the CDR3 is TGTGCCGGCAGCGTACTCATCGGACTAGCGGGGGATGAGCAGCTCTTC. It codes for CAGSVLIGLAGDEQLF. Complete variable domain (other parts from reference TRBV11-2 and TRBJ2-1): EAGVAQSPRYKIIEKRQSVAFWCNPISGHATLYWYQQILGQGPKLLIQFQNNGVVDDSQLPKDRFSAERLKGVDSTLKIQPAKLEDSAVYLCAGSVLIGLAGDEQLFGPGTRLTVL.

About this clonotype itself: One end of the junction does not line up with germline, which may come from a read error. The chain employs TRBV11-1 and TRBJ2-1; the D is unclear. CDR1 and CDR2 from the germline V gene are SGHAT and FQDESV (reference sequence). This CDR3 is 14 amino acids long. CDR3 sequence reads: CARSLERIDNEQFF. For the CDR3, the DNA is TGTGCCAGGAGCTTAGAACGAATAGACAATGAGCAGTTCTTC. The complete variable domain, with remaining parts taken from reference TRBV11-1 and TRBJ2-1, reads EAEVAQSPRYKITEKSQAVAFWCDPISGHATLYWYRQILGQGPELLVQFQDESVVDDSQLPKDRFSAERLKGVDSTLKIQPAELGDSAMYLCARSLERIDNEQFFGPGTRLTVL.